The entry below describes one T cell receptor (beta chain). The target antigen is unknown. This sample is part of a study of identical twins. Findings and caveats of the study: Invariant T cells like MAIT and iNKT could partly confound the zero-insertion analyses. For cord blood, abundant beta clonotypes had fewer insertions, unlike memory repertoires, which showed none. Those out-of-frame alpha sequences shared by twins showed an excess of low generation probability.

The CDR3 has 16 residues. Germline CDR1 is SNHLY and CDR2 is FYNNEI. V gave up 6 bases and J gave up 2 bases; unmatched junction bases: 8. cDNA molecules carried unique molecular identifiers, and template switching added a universal primer site. A single record per CDR3 protein comes from TCRdb applying MiXCR to the 5' RACE reads. The sample has a few hundred thousand distinct CDR3 sequences, approximately 16% seen once. This same sample was also part of a study on yellow fever vaccine responses in identical twins.

Input material: CD4+ T cells sorted from blood. This TCR was recovered from a woman between 18 and 29 years old in good health. The gene calls are TRBV2 and TRBJ2-3, with 10 bases aligning to TRBD2. CDR3 region: CASREQLAGATDTQYF. DNA of the CDR3: TGTGCCAGCAGGGAACAGCTAGCGGGGGCCACAGATACGCAGTATTTT.